The 28 T cell receptor beta chains below come from one sample, sequenced in a study of long-term antiretroviral therapy in people with HIV. An immunoSEQ assay, version v3.0, was performed at survey level. Here immunoSEQ multiplex PCR was the method, and the copy in TCRdb shows in-frame clones only, minus some. The table has about 10,000 clones, 70% to 90% seen once. This specimen was unsorted PBMCs, taken 0.7 years after starting antiretroviral therapy. Receptor source: a man aged 35-49 years with HIV.

The chain employs TRBV4-2 and TRBJ2-7; unclear D gene. The V gene lost 0 bases and the J gene lost 3 bases, with 12 bases spanning the gap. Germline CDR1 reads LGHNA; CDR2 reads YNFKEQ. This CDR3 has 15 amino acids. The chain's CDR3 is CASSQEMRVYYEQYF. Written as DNA, the CDR3 is TGTGCCAGCAGCCAAGAAATGAGAGTTTACTACGAGCAGTACTTC.

This sequence joins TRBV27 and TRBJ1-5, with D maybe TRBD1 (5 bases). Germline V lookup: CDR1 MNHEY, CDR2 SMNVEV (reference sequence). There are 14 residues in the CDR3. Between the trimmed V and J ends, which lost 6 bases and 2 bases, there was a span of 11 bases. CDR3 sequence (DNA): TGTGCCAGCAGGGGGGGTAGGGGCAATCAGCCCCAGCATTTT. The encoded protein is CASRGGRGNQPQHF.

As regards this clone: The junction departs from germline at one end; a sequencing error may be responsible. The chain recombines TRBV6-1 with TRBJ2-5; either TRBD1 or TRBD2 may supply D (6 bases each). Germline assignment: CDR1 MNHNS and CDR2 SASEGT. The CDR3 length is 15 residues. DNA for the CDR3: TGTGCCAGCAGAGAAGGGGGGCCCGTACAAGAGACCCAGTACTTC. Translating gives CASREGGPVQETQYF.

This clone ranks as large. The chain combines TRBV27 with TRBJ1-4, with D hard to call. V was shortened by 5 bases and J by 9 bases, with 7 bases between the two germline ends. The length of the CDR3 is 11 residues. Germline CDR1 is MNHEY and CDR2 is SMNVEV (reference sequence). CDR3 sequence reads: CASSSRKKLFF. DNA for the CDR3: TGTGCCAGCAGTAGCCGAAAAAAACTGTTTTTT.

This clone has more than one count but fewer than ten. V is TRBV10-3 and J is TRBJ2-3; no clear D gene. V dropped 11 bases and J dropped 2 bases, with 8 bases sitting between them. Per the germline V gene, CDR1 is ENHRY and CDR2 is SYGVKD. The CDR3 sequence is 11 residues long. CDR3 protein: CAVGFTDTQYF. DNA of the CDR3: TGTGCCGTCGGTTTCACAGATACGCAGTATTTT.

The chain combines TRBV30 with TRBJ2-1, with 9 bases aligning to TRBD1. The V gene end was trimmed by 5 bases and the J gene end by 15 bases; junction bases not matched to a gene: 20. Germline V lookup: CDR1 GTSNPN, CDR2 SVGIG (reference sequence). CDR3 length equals 15 residues. The CDR3 sequence is CAWQSTGGPLSGGFF. The CDR3 nucleotides read TGTGCCTGGCAATCGACAGGGGGTCCCCTAAGTGGAGGGTTCTTC.

The CDR3 loop is CASSLIRGLNTGELFF. CDR3 coding DNA: TGTGCCAGCAGCTTAATCAGGGGCCTCAACACCGGGGAGCTGTTTTTT. The chain couples TRBV7-9 to TRBJ2-2; maybe TRBD1 (6 bases). The germline gives CDR1 SEHNR, CDR2 FQNEAQ (reference sequence). V was clipped by 2 bases and J by 2 bases, with 12 bases between them. This CDR3 region has 16 residues.

The chain carries TRBV27 and TRBJ2-1, with D perhaps TRBD1 or TRBD2 (5 bases each). The CDR3 is 15 amino acids. CDR1 and CDR2 (germline): MNHEY, SMNVEV (reference sequence). The germline V and J ends were trimmed by 4 bases and 0 bases, with 10 bases remaining between them. CDR3 sequence (DNA): TGTGCCAGCAGTTGGGACCAGAGCTCCTACAATGAGCAGTTCTTC. Translation: CASSWDQSSYNEQFF.

This clone is labeled large. Other DNA sequences of this sample code for an identical CDR3. J is TRBJ2-1 and V is TRBV27; 8 bases line up with TRBD2. CDR3 length: 15 amino acids. The germline CDR1 and CDR2 sequences are MNHEY and SMNVEV (reference sequence). The J segment lost 3 bases and the V segment lost 3 bases, leaving 4 bases of the junction unmatched. The CDR3 DNA sequence: TGTGCCAGCAGTTTTCCTAGCGGGCGCTACAATGAGCAGTTCTTC. It specifies CASSFPSGRYNEQFF.

This chain connects TRBV28 to TRBJ2-7; a weak D match, TRBD2 (6 bases). Germline values: CDR1 MDHEN, CDR2 SYDVKM. The CDR3 totals 14 residues. The V and J ends lost 1 base and 1 base respectively, with 8 bases between them. In DNA form, the CDR3 reads TGTGCCAGCAGTTTATTTCGGGGGTCCTACGAGCAGTACTTC. This translates into CASSLFRGSYEQYF.

The rearrangement joins TRBV6-1 to TRBJ2-7; a possible D gene is TRBD1 (5 bases). Germline V gene data show CDR1 as MNHNS and CDR2 as SASEGT. The V end lost 2 bases, the J end lost 0 bases, and 14 bases lay between the germline ends. The length of the CDR3 is 16 residues. CDR3 DNA sequence: TGTGCCAGCAGTGAATATCCCAGGGCGAGCTCCTACGAGCAGTACTTC. Protein sequence: CASSEYPRASSYEQYF.

In its sample, this clone ranks as medium-sized. This chain links TRBV5-5 with TRBJ2-7; 12 positions match TRBD2. The CDR3 is 16 residues long. V dropped 4 bases and J dropped 4; count of bases not matched to a gene: 9. Germline CDR1 is SGHKS and CDR2 is YYEKEE (reference sequence). For the CDR3, the DNA is TGTGCCAGCAGCGACCTACTAGCGGGAGGAACTTACGAGCAGTACTTC. This codes for CASSDLLAGGTYEQYF.

The V call is TRBV7-6, the J call TRBJ1-5; tentatively, D is TRBD1 (5 bases). The CDR3 contains 17 residues. Germline CDR1 and CDR2: SGHVS and FNYEAQ. The V gene lost 2 bases and the J gene lost 4 bases, with 18 bases spanning the gap. The CDR3 region is CASSLLSTEVGNQPQHF. The DNA of the CDR3 is TGTGCCAGCAGCTTATTGTCGACAGAGGTCGGGAATCAGCCCCAGCATTTT. The full variable domain, completed using reference TRBV7-6 and TRBJ1-5, is GAGVSQSPRYKVTKRGQDVALRCDPISGHVSLYWYRQALGQGPEFLTYFNYEAQQDKSGLPNDRFSAERPEGSISTLTIQRTEQRDSAMYRCASSLLSTEVGNQPQHFGDGTRLSIL.

J is TRBJ1-5 and V is TRBV30; TRBD1 agrees at 8 bases. The germline V gene encodes CDR1 GTSNPN and CDR2 SVGIG (reference sequence). The trim removed 3 bases at V and 7 bases at J, leaving 14 bases unmatched. CDR3 length: 16 amino acids. The CDR3 is CAWSFNAGGLGQPQHF. As DNA, the CDR3 is TGTGCCTGGAGCTTTAACGCAGGGGGCTTAGGGCAGCCCCAGCATTTT.

The rearrangement joins TRBV9 to TRBJ2-1; 9 bases fit TRBD2. The length of the CDR3 is 17 residues. Germline V gene data show CDR1 as SGDLS and CDR2 as YYNGEE. V was clipped by 3 bases and J by 2 bases; unmatched bases: 9. The DNA for the CDR3 is TGTGCCAGCAGCGGCATTGGCGGGAGGGGCCCCTACAATGAGCAGTTCTTC. This gives the protein CASSGIGGRGPYNEQFF.

This clone was detected a few times. V gene TRBV4-3 combines with J gene TRBJ1-4; D is undetermined. V lost 8 bases, J lost 4 bases, and 14 bases lay in between. This CDR3 is 14 amino acids long. Germline CDR1 reads LGHNA; CDR2 reads YSLEER. The CDR3 sequence is CASRERHRNEKLFF. As DNA, the CDR3 is TGCGCCAGCCGTGAGCGACACCGTAATGAAAAACTGTTTTTT.

This clone was seen more than once but under ten times. The V gene is TRBV7-3, the J gene TRBJ2-2; 13 nucleotides line up with TRBD2. Germline V gene data show CDR1 as SGHTA and CDR2 as FQGTGA. This CDR3 contains 17 residues. Trimming at V came to 1 base and at J to 1 base, leaving 0 bases not matched to a gene. CDR3: CASSLRTSGRNTGELFF. The CDR3 DNA reads as TGTGCCAGCAGCTTAAGGACTAGCGGGAGGAACACCGGGGAGCTGTTTTTT. Full variable domain (remainder filled in from reference TRBV7-3 and TRBJ2-2): GAGVSQTPSNKVTEKGKYVELRCDPISGHTALYWYRQSLGQGPEFLIYFQGTGAADDSGLPNDRFFAVRPEGSVSTLKIQRTERGDSAVYLCASSLRTSGRNTGELFFGEGSRLTVL.

This chain uses TRBV18 with TRBJ2-3; D not certain. V shed 3 bases and J shed 5 bases, with 3 bases lying between them. CDR1 and CDR2 (germline): KGHSH, LQKENI. This CDR3 comprises 11 residues. The CDR3 loop is CASSPRDTQYF. The DNA for the CDR3 is TGTGCCAGCTCACCGAGAGATACGCAGTATTTT.

The rearrangement links TRBV7-3 to TRBJ2-2, with 14 bases identical to TRBD2. V lost 5 bases and J lost 5; bases outside the gene matches: 10. There are 18 residues in the CDR3. The V gene's germline CDR1 is SGHTA and CDR2 FQGTGA. The CDR3 sequence: CASSPIGTSGRRTGELFF. The CDR3, as DNA: TGTGCCAGCAGCCCCATCGGGACTAGCGGGAGACGGACCGGGGAGCTGTTTTTT.

The chain combines TRBV19 with TRBJ2-7; TRBD2 matches at 7 bases. This CDR3 has 15 amino acids. Germline values: CDR1 LNHDA, CDR2 SQIVND (reference sequence). V was clipped by 0 bases and J by 1 base; unmatched bases: 3. The CDR3: CASSIDQRGSYEQYF. The CDR3 DNA reads TGTGCCAGTAGTATAGATCAGCGGGGTTCCTACGAGCAGTACTTC.

In its sample, this clone ranks as large. The chain recombines TRBV7-3 with TRBJ2-7; D is uncertain. Germline V gene data show CDR1 as SGHTA and CDR2 as FQGTGA. Trimming took off 2 bases at V and 5 bases at J, with 16 bases between the two ends. This CDR3 is built from 15 residues. The CDR3 DNA reads as TGTGCCAGCAGCTTAGCACCGACTGATACCGACGAGCAGTACTTC. This encodes CASSLAPTDTDEQYF.

The V call is TRBV4-3, the J call TRBJ1-5, with 9 positions matching TRBD1. Germline V gives CDR1 LGHNA, CDR2 YSLEER. This CDR3 is built from 16 residues. Losses at the gene ends were 0 bases for V and 5 bases for J; bases not matched to a gene: 5. As DNA, the CDR3 is TGCGCCAGCAGCCAAGATGTCGGACAGGGGTATCAGCCCCAGCATTTT. It specifies CASSQDVGQGYQPQHF.

The rearrangement uses TRBV19 and TRBJ1-5, with D unclear. With 2 bases removed from V and 4 bases from J, the gap between germline ends came to 9 bases. This CDR3 has 14 amino acids. Germline V gives CDR1 LNHDA, CDR2 SQIVND (reference sequence). The CDR3 DNA follows: TGTGCCAGTAGTATAAGAGTGGGGAATCAGCCCCAGCATTTT. Protein product: CASSIRVGNQPQHF.

This clone was detected once. The V call is TRBV30, the J call TRBJ2-2; D remains ambiguous. CDR1 and CDR2 from the germline V gene are GTSNPN and SVGIG (reference sequence). This CDR3 contains 15 residues. V gave up 5 bases and J gave up 2 bases, with 15 bases separating them. Written as DNA, the CDR3 is TGTGCCTGGGGAACGGTGAGACAAAACACCGGGGAGCTGTTTTTT. This encodes CAWGTVRQNTGELFF.

This clone is large. The chain has TRBV30 and TRBJ1-1, with D possibly matching TRBD1 (5 bases). V was pared by 7 bases and J by 1 base, with 10 bases between. This CDR3 has 12 residues. CDR1 GTSNPN and CDR2 SVGIG come from the germline V gene (reference sequence). CDR3 DNA sequence: TGTGCCTCAAGGACATCGAACACTGAAGCTTTCTTT. It specifies CASRTSNTEAFF.

V and J are TRBV9 and TRBJ2-2, with D maybe TRBD2 (6 bases). The CDR3 totals 14 residues. Germline V gene data show CDR1 as SGDLS and CDR2 as YYNGEE. V shed 3 bases and J shed 7 bases, with 13 bases lying between them. The CDR3 bases are TGTGCCAGCAGCGCAGGATTTAGCGGCGGGGAGCTGTTTTTT. Residues: CASSAGFSGGELFF.

This chain uses TRBV5-1 with TRBJ2-1; no firm D call. The germline V gene encodes CDR1 SGHRS and CDR2 YFSETQ. The CDR3 consists of 15 residues. The V and J ends lost 0 bases and 1 base respectively, with 8 bases between them. CDR3 nucleotides: TGCGCCAGCAGCTTGGGGGGTGGGTCCTACAATGAGCAGTTCTTC. This translates into CASSLGGGSYNEQFF.

The chain combines TRBV19 with TRBJ2-1; 7 nucleotides agree with TRBD2. Trimming cost V 5 bases and J 9 bases; bases outside gene matches: 7. Germline CDR1 LNHDA, CDR2 SQIVND (reference sequence). This CDR3 contains 13 residues. CDR3 DNA: TGTGCCAGTAGTTACGCGGGAGTGGTTGAGCAGTTCTTC. Amino acid sequence: CASSYAGVVEQFF.